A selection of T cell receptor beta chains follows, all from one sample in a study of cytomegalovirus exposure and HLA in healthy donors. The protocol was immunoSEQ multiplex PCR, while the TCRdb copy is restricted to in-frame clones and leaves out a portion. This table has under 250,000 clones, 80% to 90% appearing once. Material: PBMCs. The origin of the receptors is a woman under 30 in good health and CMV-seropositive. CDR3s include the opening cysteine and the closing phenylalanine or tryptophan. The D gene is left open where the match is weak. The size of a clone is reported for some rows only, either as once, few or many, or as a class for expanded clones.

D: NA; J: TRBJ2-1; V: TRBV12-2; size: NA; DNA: TGTGCAAGTCGCTTAGTATCTAGCGGAGACAATGAGCAGTTCTTC; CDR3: CASRLVSSGDNEQFF
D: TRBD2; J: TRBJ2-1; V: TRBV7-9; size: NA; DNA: TGTGCCAGCAGCCCCCGGTTAGCTAGCGGGAGGGCCTCCTACAATGAGCAGTTCTTC; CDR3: CASSPRLASGRASYNEQFF
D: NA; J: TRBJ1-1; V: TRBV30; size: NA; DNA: TGTGCCTGGAGTGTAAGTTGGACAGCGGCCACTGAAGCTTTCTTT; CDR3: CAWSVSWTAATEAFF
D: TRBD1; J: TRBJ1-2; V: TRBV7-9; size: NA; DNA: TGTGCCAGCAGCCCTTGGACAGGGACTGACTATGGCTACACCTTC; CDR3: CASSPWTGTDYGYTF
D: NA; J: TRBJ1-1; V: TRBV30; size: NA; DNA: TGTGCCTGGATGGGGGGGGAGAACACTGAAGCTTTCTTT; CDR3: CAWMGGENTEAFF
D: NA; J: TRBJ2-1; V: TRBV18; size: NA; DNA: TGTGCCAGCTCACCGTATACCGCCAGGGGTCTCTACAATGAGCAGTTCTTC; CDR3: CASSPYTARGLYNEQFF
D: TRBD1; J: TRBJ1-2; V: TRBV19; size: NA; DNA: TGTGCCAGTACCCGGGACAGGCGGAACTATGGCTACACCTTC; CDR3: CASTRDRRNYGYTF
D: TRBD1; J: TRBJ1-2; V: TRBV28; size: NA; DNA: TGTGCCAGCAGTTTCGGGAGGGGGCAGCATGGCTACACCTTC; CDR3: CASSFGRGQHGYTF
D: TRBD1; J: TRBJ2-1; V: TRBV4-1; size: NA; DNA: TGCGCCAGCAGCATCGGACAGGACTCCTACAATGAGCAGTTCTTC; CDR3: CASSIGQDSYNEQFF
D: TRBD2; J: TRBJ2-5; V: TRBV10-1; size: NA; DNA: TGCGCCAGCAGTGATCGGACTAGCGGGAGCCAAGAGACCCAGTACTTC; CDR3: CASSDRTSGSQETQYF
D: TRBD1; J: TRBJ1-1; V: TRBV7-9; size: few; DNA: TGTGCCAGCATCCTGACAGGGGGCACTGAAGCTTTCTTT; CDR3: CASILTGGTEAFF
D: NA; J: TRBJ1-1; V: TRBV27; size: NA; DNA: TGTGCCAGCAGTTTGGCAGGGCAGAGCAACACTGAAGCTTTCTTT; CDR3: CASSLAGQSNTEAFF
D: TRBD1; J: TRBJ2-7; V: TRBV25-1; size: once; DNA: TGTGCCAGCAGTGGGGGACAGCCGACCTACGAGCAGTACTTC; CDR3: CASSGGQPTYEQYF
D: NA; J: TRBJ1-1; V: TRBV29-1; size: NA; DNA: TGCAGCGCCGGGGAGAACACTGAAGCTTTCTTT; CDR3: CSAGENTEAFF
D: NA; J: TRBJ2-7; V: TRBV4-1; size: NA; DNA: TGCGCCAGCAGCCACAGAGGATCGGGGCAGTACTTC; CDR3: CASSHRGSGQYF
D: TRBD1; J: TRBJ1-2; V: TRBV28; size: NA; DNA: TGTGCCAGCAGTCCCGCGCCCCGAGACAGGGACTTCCTTCTGCGGGGCTACACCTTC; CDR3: CASSPAPRDRDFLLRGYTF
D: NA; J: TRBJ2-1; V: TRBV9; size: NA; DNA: TGTGCCAGCACCCCTGGGCGGGGCTCCTACAATGAGCAGTTCTTC; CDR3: CASTPGRGSYNEQFF
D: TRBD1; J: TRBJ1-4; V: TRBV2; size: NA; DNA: TGTGCCAGCACCGGACAGGGGGCTTGGGAAAAACTGTTTTTT; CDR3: CASTGQGAWEKLFF
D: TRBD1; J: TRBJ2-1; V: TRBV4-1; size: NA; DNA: TGCGCCAGCAGCCAAATAGGGGACAGGGGGTACAATGAGCAGTTCTTC; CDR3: CASSQIGDRGYNEQFF
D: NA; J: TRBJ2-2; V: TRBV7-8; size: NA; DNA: TGTGCCAGCAGCTTTGAGAGGGACACCGCGACCCGAGTCGGCACCGGGGAGCTGTTTTTT; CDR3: CASSFERDTATRVGTGELFF
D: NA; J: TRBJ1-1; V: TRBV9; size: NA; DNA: TGTGCCAGCAGCCCCCCCAACAGGGTCGCCCCTGAAGCTTTCTTT; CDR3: CASSPPNRVAPEAFF
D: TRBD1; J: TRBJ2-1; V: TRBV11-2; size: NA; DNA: TGTGCCAGCAGCTTTGGGACAGGGGCTCTCTCCTACAATGAGCAGTTCTTC; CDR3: CASSFGTGALSYNEQFF
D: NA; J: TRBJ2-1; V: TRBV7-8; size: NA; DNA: TGTGCCAGCAGCTGGTCCCTTGGGGAGGGGGCCTACAATGAGCAGTTCTTC; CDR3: CASSWSLGEGAYNEQFF
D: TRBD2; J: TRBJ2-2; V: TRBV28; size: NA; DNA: TGTGCCAGCAGTTTCCTAGCGGGAGGGGGCACCGGGGAGCTGTTTTTT; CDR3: CASSFLAGGGTGELFF
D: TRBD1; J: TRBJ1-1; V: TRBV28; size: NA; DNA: TGTGCCACCCGACAGGGGAAATACACTGAAGCTTTCTTT; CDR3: CATRQGKYTEAFF
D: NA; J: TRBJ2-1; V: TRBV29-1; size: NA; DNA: TGCAGCGTTGAAGTCCCTAAGACTAGACTCTCCTACAATGAGCAGTTCTTC; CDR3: CSVEVPKTRLSYNEQFF
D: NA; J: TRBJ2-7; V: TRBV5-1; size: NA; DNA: TGCGCCAGCAGCTTGGGTTTCGCCCAGACCTACGAGCAGTACTTC; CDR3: CASSLGFAQTYEQYF
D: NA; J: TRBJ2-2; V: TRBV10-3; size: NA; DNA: TGTGCCGCTTACAAAGGGGTTCCCGGGGAGCTGTTTTTT; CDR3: CAAYKGVPGELFF
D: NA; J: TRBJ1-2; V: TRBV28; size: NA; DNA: TGTGCCAGCAGTTTAGCAGCTAACTATGGCTACACCTTC; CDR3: CASSLAANYGYTF
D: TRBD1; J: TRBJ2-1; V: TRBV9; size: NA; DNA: TGTGCCAGCAGCCCCACAGGGGCCGATGAGCAGTTCTTC; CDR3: CASSPTGADEQFF
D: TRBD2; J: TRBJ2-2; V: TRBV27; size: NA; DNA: TGTGCCAGCAGTCCTCGGGGGGACCTCAGCGGGGAGCTGTTTTTT; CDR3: CASSPRGDLSGELFF
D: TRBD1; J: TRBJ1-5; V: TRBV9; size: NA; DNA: TGTGCCAGCAGCGTAGGCGGGGACAGCAACAATCAGCCCCAGCATTTT; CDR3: CASSVGGDSNNQPQHF
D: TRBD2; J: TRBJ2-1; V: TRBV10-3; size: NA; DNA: TGTGCCATCAGTTTGACTAGCATTGGGGGAGGGGCCAATGAGCAGTTCTTC; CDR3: CAISLTSIGGGANEQFF
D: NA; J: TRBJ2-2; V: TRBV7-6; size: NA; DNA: TGTGCCAGCAGCTTCCGGGTTCAAAAGACCGGGGAGCTGTTTTTT; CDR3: CASSFRVQKTGELFF
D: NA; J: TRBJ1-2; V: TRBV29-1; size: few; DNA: TGCAGCATTGACGAGGGCTATGGCTACACCTTC; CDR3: CSIDEGYGYTF
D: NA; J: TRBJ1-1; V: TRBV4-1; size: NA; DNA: TGCGCCAGCAGCCCTCGTGAGGGCTCGAACACTGAAGCTTTCTTT; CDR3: CASSPREGSNTEAFF
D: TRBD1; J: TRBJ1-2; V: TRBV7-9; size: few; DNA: TGTGCCAGCAGCTTAGGGACAGGGGGCGTCTATGGCTACACCTTC; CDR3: CASSLGTGGVYGYTF
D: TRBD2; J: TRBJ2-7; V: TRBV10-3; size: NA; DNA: TGTGCCATCAAGGGTAGCGGGAGGGCCTTAAACTCCTACGAGCAGTACTTC; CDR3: CAIKGSGRALNSYEQYF
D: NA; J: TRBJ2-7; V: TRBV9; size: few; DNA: TGTGCCAGCAGCGTGGGTGGGGCGCCCTACGAGCAGTACTTC; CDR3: CASSVGGAPYEQYF
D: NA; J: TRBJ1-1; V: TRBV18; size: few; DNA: TGTGCCAGCTCACCCTGGCGGGACACTGAAGCTTTCTTT; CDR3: CASSPWRDTEAFF
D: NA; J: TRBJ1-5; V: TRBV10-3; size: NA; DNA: TGTGCCACGAGACATAGCAATCAGCCCCAGCATTTT; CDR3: CATRHSNQPQHF
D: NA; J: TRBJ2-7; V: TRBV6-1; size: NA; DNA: TGTGCCAGCAGAGGGGTTCTAGGTTACTCCTACGAGCAGTACTTC; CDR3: CASRGVLGYSYEQYF